These 21 T cell receptor beta chains originate from one sample sequenced in a study of control samples from healthy donors and cancer patients. Libraries were prepared by immunoSEQ multiplex PCR; TCRdb keeps only in-frame clonotypes and omits some of them. The sample contains around 100,000 clones, 70% to 90% of which appear only once. Sample: blood. Receptors were obtained from a man aged 25-45 years in good health.

The V gene is TRBV7-2, the J gene TRBJ1-1; no clear D. V dropped 2 bases and J dropped 7 bases, with 14 bases sitting between them. The CDR3 runs to 14 residues. Germline CDR1 SGHTA, CDR2 FQGNSA. The CDR3 spells CASSLTVPAGEAFF. The CDR3 nucleotides read TGTGCCAGCAGCTTAACCGTCCCAGCAGGTGAAGCTTTCTTT.

The V and J genes are TRBV12-5 and TRBJ2-4, with TRBD2 identical over 8 bases. J was trimmed by 5 bases and V by 0 bases; bases with no gene match: 3. The CDR3 length is 15 residues. Per germline, CDR1 LGHNT and CDR2 FRNRAP. CDR3: CASGLVLAAQNIQYF. The CDR3 coding sequence is TGTGCTAGTGGTTTGGTACTAGCGGCCCAAAACATTCAGTACTTC. The variable domain in full, with the rest retrieved from reference TRBV12-5 and TRBJ2-4, is DARVTQTPRHKVTEMGQEVTMRCQPILGHNTVFWYRQTMMQGLELLAYFRNRAPLDDSGMPKDRFSAEMPDATLATLKIQPSEPRDSAVYFCASGLVLAAQNIQYFGAGTRLSVL.

With respect to this clone: Within the sample, other DNA sequences also encode this same CDR3. This chain joins TRBV6-5 and TRBJ1-1; the D is unclear. The CDR3 is made up of 13 amino acids. In germline, CDR1 is MNHEY, CDR2 SVGAGI. The V gene lost 2 bases and the J gene lost 0 bases, with 4 bases spanning the gap. As DNA, the CDR3 is TGTGCCAGCAGTTACGCGGTGAACACTGAAGCTTTCTTT. Its translation is CASSYAVNTEAFF.

This chain connects TRBV7-6 to TRBJ2-1; possibly TRBD1 or TRBD2 for D (5 bases each). The CDR3 loop spans 16 amino acids. Trimming removed 1 base from V and 0 bases from J, with 10 bases in between. Germline V gene lookup returns CDR1 SGHVS and CDR2 FNYEAQ. CDR3 coding DNA: TGTGCCAGCAGCTTAGGGGGCGGGTTCTCCTACAATGAGCAGTTCTTC. Protein: CASSLGGGFSYNEQFF.

J is TRBJ1-4 and V is TRBV10-3, with a tentative D call TRBD1 (5 bases). Looked up from germline, CDR1 is ENHRY and CDR2 is SYGVKD. The CDR3 contains 13 residues. V was trimmed by 0 bases and J by 11 bases, leaving 10 bases between them. In DNA, the CDR3 is TGTGCCATCAGTGAGTCCGACGAGGGGAAACTGTTTTTT. Amino acid sequence: CAISESDEGKLFF.

This chain connects TRBV6-6 to TRBJ2-7; D is ambiguous. Between the trimmed V and J ends, which lost 3 bases and 7 bases, there was a span of 10 bases. The CDR3 loop spans 12 amino acids. Per germline, CDR1 MNHNY and CDR2 SVGAGI (reference sequence). The CDR3 reads CASSYRAVEQYF. Here the CDR3 DNA reads TGTGCCAGCAGTTATCGGGCGGTTGAGCAGTACTTC.

V gene TRBV10-2 combines with J gene TRBJ2-7; a weak D match, TRBD1 (5 bases). CDR1 is WSHSY and CDR2 is SAAADI in the germline V gene. V shed 4 bases and J shed 2 bases, with 12 bases lying between them. This CDR3 is built from 14 residues. The CDR3 coding sequence is TGCGCCAGCAGTGCAGGGTACGGCACCTACGAGCAGTACTTC. Translation: CASSAGYGTYEQYF.

The chain uses TRBV11-3 and TRBJ2-3, with 8 bases matching TRBD2. Germline V lookup: CDR1 SGHNT, CDR2 YENEEA. The CDR3 spans 16 residues. After removal of 5 bases from V and 3 bases from J, the junction contained 10 bases not matched to a gene. CDR3 coding DNA: TGTGCCAGCAGCCCGATCACCGGGACTAGGACAGATACGCAGTATTTT. It is translated as CASSPITGTRTDTQYF.

The rearrangement joins TRBV30 to TRBJ2-5, with 14 bases fitting TRBD2. Germline CDR1 GTSNPN, CDR2 SVGIG (reference sequence). The junction had 3 bases not matched to a gene; V was cut back by 2 bases and J by 4 bases. The CDR3 has 15 residues. The DNA for the CDR3 is TGTGCCTGGAGTTTTGGGACTAGCGGGGGAGAGACCCAGTACTTC. The encoded protein is CAWSFGTSGGETQYF.

V is TRBV6-5 and J is TRBJ1-5; D may be TRBD1 (5 bases). Trimming took off 6 bases at V and 9 bases at J, with 15 bases between the two ends. Germline CDR1 MNHEY, CDR2 SVGAGI. The CDR3 runs 13 residues. This CDR3 is CASRIRGPGPQHF. DNA for the CDR3: TGTGCCAGCAGGATCCGGGGACCGGGGCCCCAGCATTTT.

J is TRBJ2-1 and V is TRBV24-1; D gene unclear. V was trimmed by 3 bases and J by 3 bases, leaving 8 bases between them. CDR3 length: 14 amino acids. Germline CDR1 is KGHDR and CDR2 is SFDVKD. CDR3 protein: CATSDTKLYNEQFF. CDR3 coding DNA: TGTGCCACCAGTGATACTAAACTCTACAATGAGCAGTTCTTC.

The chain carries TRBV9 and TRBJ1-1; TRBD1 aligns across 9 bases. Germline V gene data show CDR1 as SGDLS and CDR2 as YYNGEE. J gave up 3 bases and V 0 bases, and 9 bases lay outside the gene matches. This CDR3 is built from 17 residues. CDR3 in amino acids: CASSVGVRGQGYTEAFF. The CDR3 bases are TGTGCCAGCAGCGTAGGGGTGCGGGGACAGGGTTACACTGAAGCTTTCTTT.

V and J are TRBV30 and TRBJ1-2; maybe TRBD1 (6 bases). CDR3 length: 16 amino acids. Germline CDR1 is GTSNPN and CDR2 is SVGIG (reference sequence). The V gene lost 0 bases and the J gene lost 0 bases, with 14 bases spanning the gap. Written as DNA, the CDR3 is TGTGCCTGGAGTGTACCTAGGGGGAGGACTAACTATGGCTACACCTTC. As protein: CAWSVPRGRTNYGYTF.

V is TRBV5-1 and J is TRBJ2-5; no definite D call. CDR3 length: 14 residues. V lost 0 bases to trimming and J lost 3 bases, with 9 bases between them. Germline V gene data show CDR1 as SGHRS and CDR2 as YFSETQ. The CDR3 DNA sequence: TGCGCCAGCAGCTTGGCGGGTAGAGAAGAGACCCAGTACTTC. Its translation is CASSLAGREETQYF.

The gene calls are TRBV11-1 and TRBJ2-1; the match to TRBD1 covers 7 bases. CDR1 and CDR2 from the germline V gene are SGHAT and FQDESV (reference sequence). The CDR3 covers 14 residues. Unmatched junction bases numbered 5, after V lost 7 bases and J lost 2 bases. CDR3 DNA: TGTGCCAGCACTTTCGGGACAGCCTACAATGAGCAGTTCTTC. Translating it yields CASTFGTAYNEQFF.

The chain's CDR3 is CASSSSISTEAFF. Here the CDR3 DNA reads TGTGCCAGCAGCTCAAGCATCTCCACTGAAGCTTTCTTT. The chain recombines TRBV7-3 with TRBJ1-1; D ambiguous. The germline CDR1 and CDR2 sequences are SGHTA and FQGTGA. The CDR3 spans 13 residues. V was trimmed by 4 bases and J by 4 bases, leaving 10 bases between them. Full variable domain (outside the CDR3, taken from reference TRBV7-3 and TRBJ1-1): GAGVSQTPSNKVTEKGKYVELRCDPISGHTALYWYRQSLGQGPEFLIYFQGTGAADDSGLPNDRFFAVRPEGSVSTLKIQRTERGDSAVYLCASSSSISTEAFFGQGTRLTVV.

The chain links TRBV7-9 to TRBJ2-3; D is perhaps TRBD1 or TRBD2 (6 bases each). V was clipped by 5 bases and J by 6 bases, with 18 bases between them. The CDR3 has 15 amino acids. CDR1 is SEHNR and CDR2 is FQNEAQ in the germline V gene (reference sequence). The CDR3 region has the DNA TGTGCCAGCAGCCCCTCTAGGAGGGGGAAGGATACGCAGTATTTT. Translation gives CASSPSRRGKDTQYF.

The J gene is TRBJ2-3, the V gene TRBV24-1; D is uncertain. The V gene lost 4 bases and the J gene lost 1 base, with 17 bases spanning the gap. This CDR3 is 17 amino acids long. Germline lookup yields CDR1 KGHDR and CDR2 SFDVKD. The DNA of the CDR3 is TGTGCCACCAGTGAAAAAATACAAAGCCTAGGCACAGATACGCAGTATTTT. This codes for CATSEKIQSLGTDTQYF.

This clone was counted once. The CDR3 DNA reads as TGTGCCTGGAGACCCAACGGGGTGTGGAATGAAAAACTGTTTTTT. Amino acid sequence: CAWRPNGVWNEKLFF. This sequence joins TRBV30 and TRBJ1-4; the D is unclear. Germline loops: CDR1 GTSNPN, CDR2 SVGIG (reference sequence). V lost 3 bases to trimming and J lost 5 bases, with 16 bases between them. The CDR3 length is 15 residues.

The genes are TRBV24-1 and TRBJ2-5; D is possibly TRBD2 (5 bases). The CDR3 extends over 16 amino acids. In germline, CDR1 is KGHDR, CDR2 SFDVKD. V shed 4 bases and J shed 5 bases, with 19 bases lying between them. CDR3 nucleotides: TGTGCCACCAGTGAGCAATCGACGAGGAGGTTCGAGACCCAGTACTTC. This codes for CATSEQSTRRFETQYF.

The chain recombines TRBV5-1 with TRBJ2-7; D is possibly TRBD1 (6 bases). The CDR3 loop spans 13 amino acids. Germline loops: CDR1 SGHRS, CDR2 YFSETQ. With 4 bases removed from V and 3 bases from J, the gap between germline ends came to 11 bases. The chain's CDR3 is CASSRTDSYEQYF. In nucleotides, the CDR3 is TGCGCCAGCAGCAGGACAGACAGCTACGAGCAGTACTTC.